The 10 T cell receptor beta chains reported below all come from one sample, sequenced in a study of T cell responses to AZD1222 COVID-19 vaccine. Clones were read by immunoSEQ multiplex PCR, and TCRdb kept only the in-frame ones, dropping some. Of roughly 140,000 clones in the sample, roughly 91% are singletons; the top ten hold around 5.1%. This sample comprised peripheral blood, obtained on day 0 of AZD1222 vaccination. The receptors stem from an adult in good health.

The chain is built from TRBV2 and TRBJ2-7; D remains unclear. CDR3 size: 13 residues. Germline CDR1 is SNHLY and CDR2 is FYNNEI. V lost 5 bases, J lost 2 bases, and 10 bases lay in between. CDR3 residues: CASSRTDPYEQYF. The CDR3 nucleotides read TGTGCCAGCAGTAGGACGGATCCCTACGAGCAGTACTTC.

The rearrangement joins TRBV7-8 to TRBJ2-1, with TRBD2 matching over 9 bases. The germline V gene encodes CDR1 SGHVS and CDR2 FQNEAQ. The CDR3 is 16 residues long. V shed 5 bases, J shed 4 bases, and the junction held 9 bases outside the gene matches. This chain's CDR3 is CASSRGASGTYNEQFF. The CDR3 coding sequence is TGTGCCAGCAGCCGAGGGGCTAGCGGGACTTACAATGAGCAGTTCTTC.

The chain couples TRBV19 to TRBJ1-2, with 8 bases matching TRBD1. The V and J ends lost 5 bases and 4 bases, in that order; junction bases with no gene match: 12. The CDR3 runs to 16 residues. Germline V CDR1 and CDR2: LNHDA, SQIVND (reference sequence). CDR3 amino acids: CASSVGQGKTSYGYTF. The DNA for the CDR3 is TGTGCCAGTAGTGTCGGACAGGGCAAGACAAGCTATGGCTACACCTTC.

The CDR3 protein is CASSPLKGASPLHF. CDR3 in DNA: TGTGCCAGCAGCCCACTAAAGGGGGCGTCACCCCTCCACTTT. The genes are TRBV3-1 (or the pseudogene TRBV3-2) and TRBJ1-6; TRBD1 agrees at 7 bases. Germline V gene data show CDR1 as LGHDT and CDR2 as YNNKEL (reference sequence). The V gene end was trimmed by 4 bases and the J gene end by 10 bases; junction bases not matched to a gene: 7. This CDR3 is 14 amino acids long.

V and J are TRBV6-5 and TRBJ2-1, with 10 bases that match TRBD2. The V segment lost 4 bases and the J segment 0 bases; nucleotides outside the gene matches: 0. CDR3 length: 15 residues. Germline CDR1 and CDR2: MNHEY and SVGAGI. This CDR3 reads CASSSSGSSYNEQFF. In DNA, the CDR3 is TGTGCCAGCAGTTCTAGCGGGAGCTCCTACAATGAGCAGTTCTTC.

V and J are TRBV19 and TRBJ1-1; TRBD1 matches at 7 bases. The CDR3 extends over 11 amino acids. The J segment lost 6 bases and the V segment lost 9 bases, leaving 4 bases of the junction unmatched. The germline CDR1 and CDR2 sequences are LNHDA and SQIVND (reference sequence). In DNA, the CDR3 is TGTGCCAGCATAAGGGGGCCTGAAGCTTTCTTT. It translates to CASIRGPEAFF.

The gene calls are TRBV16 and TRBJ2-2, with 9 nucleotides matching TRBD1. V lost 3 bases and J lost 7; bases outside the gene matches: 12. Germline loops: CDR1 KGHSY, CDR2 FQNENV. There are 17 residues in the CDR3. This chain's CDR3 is CASSHNTGQGAGGELFF. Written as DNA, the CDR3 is TGTGCCAGCAGCCACAACACGGGACAGGGAGCCGGCGGGGAGCTGTTTTTT.

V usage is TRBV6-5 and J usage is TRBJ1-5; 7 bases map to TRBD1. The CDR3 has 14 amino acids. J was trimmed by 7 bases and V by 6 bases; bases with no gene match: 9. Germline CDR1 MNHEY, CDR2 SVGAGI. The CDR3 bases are TGTGCCAGCAGCGATTCGACAGGGAGCCAGCCCCAGCATTTT. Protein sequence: CASSDSTGSQPQHF.

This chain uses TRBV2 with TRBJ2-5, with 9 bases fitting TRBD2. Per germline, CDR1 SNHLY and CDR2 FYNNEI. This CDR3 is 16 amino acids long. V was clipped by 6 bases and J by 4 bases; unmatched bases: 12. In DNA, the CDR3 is TGTGCCAGCAGCAAACTTGTAGCGGGGGCAATAGAGACCCAGTACTTC. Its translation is CASSKLVAGAIETQYF.

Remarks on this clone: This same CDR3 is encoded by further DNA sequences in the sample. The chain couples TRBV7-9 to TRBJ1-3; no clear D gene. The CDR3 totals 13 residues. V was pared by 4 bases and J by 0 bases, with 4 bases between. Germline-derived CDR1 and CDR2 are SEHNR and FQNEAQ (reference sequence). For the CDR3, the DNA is TGTGCCAGCAGCTCAGGCTCTGGAAACACCATATATTTT. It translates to CASSSGSGNTIYF.